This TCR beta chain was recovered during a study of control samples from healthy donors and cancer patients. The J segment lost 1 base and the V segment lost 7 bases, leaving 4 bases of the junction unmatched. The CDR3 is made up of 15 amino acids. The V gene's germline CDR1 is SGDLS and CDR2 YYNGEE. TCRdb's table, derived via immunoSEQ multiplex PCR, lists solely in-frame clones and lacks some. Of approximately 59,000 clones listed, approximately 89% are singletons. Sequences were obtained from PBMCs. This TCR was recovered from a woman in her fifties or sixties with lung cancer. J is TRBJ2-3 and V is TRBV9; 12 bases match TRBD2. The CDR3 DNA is TGTGCCAGCGGGTGGACTAGCGGGGGCACAGATACGCAGTATTTT. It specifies CASGWTSGGTDTQYF.